One and the same sample provided the 29 T cell receptor beta chains below, sequenced in a study of radiation and T cells in renal cell carcinoma. Clones were sequenced by immunoSEQ multiplex PCR, and TCRdb holds only the in-frame ones, with some missing. Of roughly 150,000 clones in the sample, roughly 89% are singletons; the top ten hold approximately 12%. The time point: blood 2 weeks post-SBRT. Indicated treatment: 15 Gy SBRT to primary tumor, nephrectomy 4 weeks later. The specimen was blood, collected from a patient whose treatment included radiotherapy and nephrectomy. Receptors were obtained from a woman between 50 and 59 years old with renal cell carcinoma.

V is TRBV28 and J is TRBJ1-4, with D perhaps matching TRBD1 (5 bases). The CDR3 covers 15 residues. Per the germline V gene, CDR1 is MDHEN and CDR2 is SYDVKM. V was trimmed by 6 bases and J by 7 bases, leaving 18 bases between them. The CDR3 bases are TGTGCCAGCAGCCTAACGGGGCAGGGAGGTGAAAAACTGTTTTTT. Translated: CASSLTGQGGEKLFF.

V and J are TRBV4-1 and TRBJ2-3; TRBD1 agrees at 11 bases. The CDR3 is 15 amino acids. Trimming took 3 bases from V and 4 from J; bases not matched to a gene: 3. CDR1 and CDR2 (germline): MGHRA, YSYEKL. In DNA, the CDR3 is TGCGCCAGCAGCCAGCCGGGACAGGGGGCAGATACGCAGTATTTT. Protein product: CASSQPGQGADTQYF.

J is TRBJ2-5 and V is TRBV4-1; D remains unclear. Germline CDR1 reads MGHRA; CDR2 reads YSYEKL. V lost 4 bases and J lost 5, with 11 bases in between. The CDR3 is made up of 13 amino acids. The CDR3 is CASSRILSETQYF. DNA of the CDR3: TGCGCCAGCAGCCGCATTCTATCGGAGACCCAGTACTTC.

V and J are TRBV4-2 and TRBJ1-3, with D possibly TRBD1 on 6 matching bases. The germline CDR1 and CDR2 sequences are LGHNA and YNFKEQ. Deletions cut 1 base from V and 4 bases from J, with 14 bases between. This CDR3 is 16 amino acids long. The CDR3: CASSQASRTEGNTIYF. Here the CDR3 DNA reads TGTGCCAGCAGCCAAGCGTCCCGGACAGAAGGAAACACCATATATTTT.

This chain connects TRBV11-2 to TRBJ1-1, with D possibly being TRBD1 (6 bases). The ends were cut back, 1 base at V and 1 base at J, with 10 bases in the middle. This CDR3 spans 15 amino acids. Germline CDR1 SGHAT, CDR2 FQNNGV. CDR3 sequence reads: CASSLVGGGNTEAFF. CDR3 in DNA: TGTGCCAGCAGCTTAGTAGGGGGAGGGAACACTGAAGCTTTCTTT.

The rearrangement uses TRBV5-6 and TRBJ2-2; maybe TRBD2 (6 bases). Trimming took off 5 bases at V and 2 bases at J, with 16 bases between the two ends. The CDR3 extends over 16 amino acids. The germline CDR1 and CDR2 sequences are SGHDT and YYEEEE. The CDR3 reads CASSSDGDLNTGELFF. The CDR3 nucleotides are TGTGCCAGCAGTTCGGACGGGGACTTAAACACCGGGGAGCTGTTTTTT.

As regards this clone: The sample has other DNA sequences that encode this CDR3 too. This rearrangement joins TRBV7-3 to TRBJ2-3; 13 bases line up with TRBD2. Trimming cost V 5 bases and J 3 bases; bases outside gene matches: 5. This CDR3 has 16 residues. CDR1 is SGHTA, CDR2 FQGTGA, per germline. The DNA for the CDR3 is TGTGCCAGCAGCGCCCGACTAGCGGGGGGTACAGATACGCAGTATTTT. Protein: CASSARLAGGTDTQYF. The variable domain in full, completed from reference TRBV7-3 and TRBJ2-3, reads GAGVSQTPSNKVTEKGKYVELRCDPISGHTALYWYRQSLGQGPEFLIYFQGTGAADDSGLPNDRFFAVRPEGSVSTLKIQRTERGDSAVYLCASSARLAGGTDTQYFGPGTRLTVL.

This clone came up once. The rearrangement links TRBV19 to TRBJ1-1, with TRBD1 matching 8 bases. The V and J ends lost 2 bases and 1 base, in that order; junction bases with no gene match: 6. The CDR3 contains 16 residues. Germline-derived CDR1 and CDR2 are LNHDA and SQIVND (reference sequence). The DNA for the CDR3 is TGTGCCAGTAGTATAAAGAGGACAGGGCCGAACACTGAAGCTTTCTTT. Residues: CASSIKRTGPNTEAFF.

The chain has TRBV19 and TRBJ1-5; a weak D match, TRBD1 (5 bases). The V and J ends lost 9 bases and 6 bases respectively, with 21 bases between them. CDR3 length: 15 residues. Germline V gene data show CDR1 as LNHDA and CDR2 as SQIVND (reference sequence). The CDR3 sequence is CASNSRDFSSQPQHF. CDR3 DNA: TGTGCCAGCAACTCCCGGGACTTTTCTAGTCAGCCCCAGCATTTT.

The chain couples TRBV7-2 to TRBJ2-2; 9 bases align to TRBD1. The CDR3 extends over 17 amino acids. V lost 5 bases, J lost 6 bases, and 13 bases stayed unmatched. Germline V gene sequence: CDR1 SGHTA, CDR2 FQGNSA. The CDR3 sequence is CASSGGRDRVFPGELFF. CDR3 nucleotides: TGTGCCAGCAGCGGGGGTCGGGACAGGGTATTTCCCGGGGAGCTGTTTTTT.

This clone appeared a few times. CDR3 DNA: TGTGCCAGCAGCTTGGTACAGGGCGGTGATAATTCACCCCTCCACTTT. This translates into CASSLVQGGDNSPLHF. The chain uses TRBV5-5 and TRBJ1-6; weak D call: TRBD1 (6 bases). Germline V gene sequence: CDR1 SGHKS, CDR2 YYEKEE (reference sequence). The CDR3 sequence is 16 residues long. Trimming removed 0 bases at V and 5 bases at J, with 12 bases between.

This chain connects TRBV9 to TRBJ2-2, with 9 positions matching TRBD2. V was pared by 0 bases and J by 2 bases, with 5 bases of the junction left unmatched. Looked up from germline, CDR1 is SGDLS and CDR2 is YYNGEE. This CDR3 region has 17 residues. DNA for the CDR3: TGTGCCAGCAGCGTAGGATCTAGCGGGGCTAACACCGGGGAGCTGTTTTTT. It translates to CASSVGSSGANTGELFF. Complete variable domain (other parts from reference TRBV9 and TRBJ2-2): DSGVTQTPKHLITATGQRVTLRCSPRSGDLSVYWYQQSLDQGLQFLIQYYNGEERAKGNILERFSAQQFPDLHSELNLSSLELGDSALYFCASSVGSSGANTGELFFGEGSRLTVL.

This clone is a singleton in its sample. This rearrangement joins TRBV28 to TRBJ1-2, with no clear D. The V end was cut by 1 base, the J end by 0 bases, with 9 bases between. The CDR3 has 15 residues. The germline gives CDR1 MDHEN, CDR2 SYDVKM. CDR3 coding DNA: TGTGCCAGCAGTTTATCGCTGGGAGCTAACTATGGCTACACCTTC. Translated, it gives CASSLSLGANYGYTF.

The chain couples TRBV6-8 to TRBJ2-6, with 9 bases identical to TRBD1. Germline CDR1 and CDR2: MNHGY and SAAAGT. The trim removed 2 bases at V and 4 bases at J, leaving 12 bases unmatched. The CDR3 contains 19 residues. Written as DNA, the CDR3 is TGTGCCAGCAGTTACGCGAGGGACAGGGATAAATCCGGGGCCAACGTCCTGACTTTC. It specifies CASSYARDRDKSGANVLTF.

The genes are TRBV7-8 and TRBJ1-1, with D tentatively TRBD1 (5 bases). Germline V CDR1 and CDR2: SGHVS, FQNEAQ. The germline V and J ends were trimmed by 0 bases and 1 base, with 9 bases remaining between them. The CDR3 is 15 amino acids. The CDR3 is CASSLAGGGNTEAFF. The CDR3 DNA is TGTGCCAGCAGCTTAGCGGGGGGAGGGAACACTGAAGCTTTCTTT.

V is TRBV7-9 and J is TRBJ2-1; the match to TRBD2 covers 10 bases. The CDR3 length is 18 residues. Germline CDR1 SEHNR, CDR2 FQNEAQ (reference sequence). V dropped 5 bases and J dropped 9; count of bases not matched to a gene: 19. The chain's CDR3 is CASSEKVRTSGIKGEQFF. The DNA of the CDR3 is TGTGCCAGCAGCGAGAAGGTCCGGACTAGCGGTATTAAGGGTGAGCAGTTCTTC.

The chain carries TRBV4-3 and TRBJ2-3; 7 bases map to TRBD2. Germline V gene lookup returns CDR1 LGHNA and CDR2 YSLEER. The trim removed 0 bases at V and 5 bases at J, leaving 8 bases unmatched. The CDR3 is 16 residues long. CDR3 amino acids: CASSQDTGGWVDTQYF. The DNA for the CDR3 is TGCGCCAGCAGCCAAGATACGGGGGGTTGGGTAGATACGCAGTATTTT.

With regard to this clone: Other DNA sequences from this sample encode an identical CDR3 as well. This rearrangement joins TRBV5-1 to TRBJ1-2; tentative D call: TRBD1 (5 bases). V gave up 3 bases and J gave up 3 bases, with 6 bases separating them. The CDR3 is 12 residues long. Germline V gene lookup returns CDR1 SGHRS and CDR2 YFSETQ. The CDR3, as DNA: TGCGCCAGCAGCTCGACAGACTATGGCTACACCTTC. Translating gives CASSSTDYGYTF.

The chain uses TRBV4-2 and TRBJ1-1, with a tentative D call TRBD1 (5 bases). This CDR3 comprises 17 residues. Germline V gene data show CDR1 as LGHNA and CDR2 as YNFKEQ. The V and J ends lost 2 bases and 4 bases respectively, with 20 bases between them. CDR3 residues: CASSQTGWGTGSTEAFF. The CDR3 DNA reads TGTGCCAGCAGCCAAACCGGGTGGGGGACGGGGAGCACTGAAGCTTTCTTT.

The DNA of the CDR3 is TGTGCCAGCACCCGGACAGGTCGAGTAGGAGGCTACACCTTC. Its translation is CASTRTGRVGGYTF. V usage is TRBV6-5 and J usage is TRBJ1-2; 7 nucleotides align to TRBD1. V lost 7 bases to trimming and J lost 8 bases; unmatched junction nucleotides: 13. Germline CDR1 and CDR2: MNHEY and SVGAGI. This CDR3 region has 14 residues.

The V call is TRBV15, the J call TRBJ2-5; 7 nucleotides match TRBD1. J gave up 3 bases and V 3 bases, and 1 base lay outside the gene matches. The CDR3 extends over 13 amino acids. Germline V gene lookup returns CDR1 LNHNV and CDR2 YYDKDF (reference sequence). CDR3 sequence (DNA): TGTGCCACCAGCAGGGGGACAGAAGAGACCCAGTACTTC. Residues: CATSRGTEETQYF.

The rearrangement joins TRBV7-6 to TRBJ1-3; weak D call: TRBD1 (6 bases). The germline V gene encodes CDR1 SGHVS and CDR2 FNYEAQ. V was clipped by 4 bases and J by 7 bases, with 14 bases between them. The CDR3 has 14 amino acids. The DNA of the CDR3 is TGTGCCAGCAGCTCCCCAGGGGAGGGGAACACCATATATTTT. This sequence encodes CASSSPGEGNTIYF.

This rearrangement joins TRBV4-2 to TRBJ2-3; 8 positions agree with TRBD2. The CDR3 loop spans 20 amino acids. Per the germline V gene, CDR1 is LGHNA and CDR2 is YNFKEQ. V was clipped by 0 bases and J by 5 bases; unmatched bases: 19. Here the CDR3 DNA reads TGTGCCAGCAGCCAAGATCTTACAGGCGGACTAGCAGCGGGTCAAGATACGCAGTATTTT. Protein: CASSQDLTGGLAAGQDTQYF.

The CDR3 protein is CARSSGTSYTGELFF. The CDR3 bases are TGTGCCAGAAGCTCCGGGACTAGCTACACCGGGGAGCTGTTTTTT. V and J are TRBV7-5 and TRBJ2-2; the table's D call, TRBD2, has no DNA check behind it. TRBV7-5 represents a pseudogene. The CDR3 sequence is 15 residues long.

The J gene is TRBJ2-1, the V gene TRBV11-3; the match to TRBD2 covers 7 bases. The V gene end was trimmed by 0 bases and the J gene end by 9 bases; junction bases not matched to a gene: 2. CDR3 length: 13 amino acids. Germline V gene lookup returns CDR1 SGHNT and CDR2 YENEEA. The CDR3 protein is CASSLEGRGEQFF. The CDR3 DNA follows: TGTGCCAGCAGCTTAGAAGGGAGGGGTGAGCAGTTCTTC.

The V and J genes are TRBV19 and TRBJ1-5, with 8 bases fitting TRBD1. The germline CDR1 and CDR2 sequences are LNHDA and SQIVND (reference sequence). There are 13 residues in the CDR3. J gave up 7 bases and V 4 bases, and 3 bases lay outside the gene matches. The CDR3 DNA is TGTGCCAGTAGTAGTCAGGGGGCCCAGCCCCAGCATTTT. This codes for CASSSQGAQPQHF.

This clone showed up just a few times. For the CDR3, the DNA is TGTGCCAGTGGCTCCGGGACAGGGGAGCAGTACTTC. This gives the protein CASGSGTGEQYF. This rearrangement joins TRBV19 to TRBJ2-7, with TRBD1 identical over 9 bases. The CDR3 sequence is 12 residues long. V gave up 8 bases and J gave up 7 bases; unmatched junction bases: 6. Germline values: CDR1 LNHDA, CDR2 SQIVND (reference sequence).

J is TRBJ2-7 and V is TRBV7-9; 8 nucleotides agree with TRBD1. Trimming took 5 bases from V and 4 from J; bases not matched to a gene: 10. The CDR3 has 15 residues. Germline CDR1 reads SEHNR; CDR2 reads FQNEAQ (reference sequence). The CDR3 bases are TGTGCCAGCAGCCCGTGGCAGGGGGCAGGGTACGAGCAGTACTTC. Amino acid sequence: CASSPWQGAGYEQYF. Full variable domain (outside the CDR3, taken from reference TRBV7-9 and TRBJ2-7): DTGVSQNPRHKITKRGQNVTFRCDPISEHNRLYWYRQTLGQGPEFLTYFQNEAQLEKSRLLSDRFSAERPKGSFSTLEIQRTEQGDSAMYLCASSPWQGAGYEQYFGPGTRLTVT.

This chain connects TRBV9 to TRBJ2-7; possible D gene TRBD2, 5 bases. The CDR3 contains 13 residues. In germline, CDR1 is SGDLS, CDR2 YYNGEE. V gave up 1 base and J gave up 6 bases, with 11 bases separating them. The DNA for the CDR3 is TGTGCCAGCAGCGTACGGGGAACGGGCGAGCAGTACTTC. Its protein is CASSVRGTGEQYF.